This is a list of T cell receptor beta chains from one sample in a study of T cell responses to AZD1222 COVID-19 vaccine. TCRdb's copy holds only in-frame clones and misses some; the assay was immunoSEQ multiplex PCR. The data show more than 150,000 clones, 91% seen once. The sequenced sample was peripheral blood, obtained on day 0 of AZD1222 vaccination. Receptors were obtained from an adult in good health. CDR3s include the opening cysteine and the closing phenylalanine or tryptophan. A D gene is named only where the DNA matches it firmly. The listing skips clone size in some rows; elsewhere it reads once, few, many or a size class.

cdr3_nt: TGTGCCAGCAGCCAAGAGGTAGGATCTAACTATGGCTACACCTTC
cdr3_aa: CASSQEVGSNYGYTF
v_call: TRBV3-1/TRBV3-2
d_call: NA
clone_size: NA
j_call: TRBJ1-2

cdr3_nt: TGTGCCAGCTCACCAGACAGGGGGCAGAACTATGGCTACACCTTC
cdr3_aa: CASSPDRGQNYGYTF
v_call: TRBV18
d_call: TRBD1
clone_size: NA
j_call: TRBJ1-2

cdr3_nt: TGTGCCACCTTGGGACAGGGTCGGACCGAGGCTTTCTTT
cdr3_aa: CATLGQGRTEAFF
v_call: TRBV10-3
d_call: TRBD1
clone_size: NA
j_call: TRBJ1-1

cdr3_nt: TGCGCCAGCAGCCAAGATTGGCTGGTCTCTACCTACGAGCAGTACTTC
cdr3_aa: CASSQDWLVSTYEQYF
v_call: TRBV4-1
d_call: NA
clone_size: NA
j_call: TRBJ2-7

cdr3_nt: TGTGCCAGCTCGCCAACCGGGCCCCCCTCGGAAGCTTTCTTT
cdr3_aa: CASSPTGPPSEAFF
v_call: TRBV18
d_call: NA
clone_size: NA
j_call: TRBJ1-1

cdr3_nt: TGTGCCAGCAGTTTTAACAGGGCGGCATATGGCTACACCTTC
cdr3_aa: CASSFNRAAYGYTF
v_call: TRBV28
d_call: NA
clone_size: NA
j_call: TRBJ1-2

cdr3_nt: TGTGCCAGCAGCTTAGATAGGGTCAACGGGGAGCTGTTTTTT
cdr3_aa: CASSLDRVNGELFF
v_call: TRBV7-2
d_call: NA
clone_size: NA
j_call: TRBJ2-2

cdr3_nt: TGTGCCTGGAGTGTATGGACAAGTCTGCAAGACGGCTACACCTTC
cdr3_aa: CAWSVWTSLQDGYTF
v_call: TRBV30
d_call: NA
clone_size: NA
j_call: TRBJ1-2

cdr3_nt: TGTGCCAGCAGCTTAGTCGGCGTTAGCAATCAGCCCCAGCATTTT
cdr3_aa: CASSLVGVSNQPQHF
v_call: TRBV7-2
d_call: NA
clone_size: few
j_call: TRBJ1-5

cdr3_nt: TGTGCCAGCAGCCCCTCAGGTGTCCGTCCCTCTGGCTACACCTTC
cdr3_aa: CASSPSGVRPSGYTF
v_call: TRBV6-5
d_call: NA
clone_size: once
j_call: TRBJ1-2

cdr3_nt: TGTGCCAGCTCACCCCCAGGGGTAGCAACAGATACGCAGTATTTT
cdr3_aa: CASSPPGVATDTQYF
v_call: TRBV18
d_call: NA
clone_size: NA
j_call: TRBJ2-3

cdr3_nt: TGTGCCACTAAGGGAGGGGAGTTTCGCACAGATACGCAGTATTTT
cdr3_aa: CATKGGEFRTDTQYF
v_call: TRBV19
d_call: TRBD2
clone_size: NA
j_call: TRBJ2-3

cdr3_nt: TGCGCCAGCAGAAGGGAAGTCTCTGGAAACACCATATATTTT
cdr3_aa: CASRREVSGNTIYF
v_call: TRBV5-1
d_call: NA
clone_size: NA
j_call: TRBJ1-3

cdr3_nt: TGTGCCAGCAGTTTATCGGTCAGACACCATTCACCCCTCCACTTT
cdr3_aa: CASSLSVRHHSPLHF
v_call: TRBV27
d_call: NA
clone_size: NA
j_call: TRBJ1-6

cdr3_nt: TGTGCCAGCAGTCCGACACCTTCCTATGGCTACACCTTC
cdr3_aa: CASSPTPSYGYTF
v_call: TRBV6-5
d_call: NA
clone_size: NA
j_call: TRBJ1-2

cdr3_nt: TGTGCCAGCAGTTTATTAACCCAGGGTGGCTATGGCTACACCTTC
cdr3_aa: CASSLLTQGGYGYTF
v_call: TRBV28
d_call: NA
clone_size: NA
j_call: TRBJ1-2

cdr3_nt: TGTGCCACCACTAGGGGGGTCGGCGAGCAGTACTTC
cdr3_aa: CATTRGVGEQYF
v_call: TRBV28
d_call: NA
clone_size: NA
j_call: TRBJ2-7

cdr3_nt: TGTGCCAGCGCCTGGGGCGGGCAAGAGACCCAGTACTTC
cdr3_aa: CASAWGGQETQYF
v_call: TRBV3-1/TRBV3-2
d_call: NA
clone_size: NA
j_call: TRBJ2-5

cdr3_nt: TGTGCCAGCAGTGAACCGGATTATAGCAATCAGCCCCAGCATTTT
cdr3_aa: CASSEPDYSNQPQHF
v_call: TRBV6-1
d_call: NA
clone_size: NA
j_call: TRBJ1-5

cdr3_nt: TGTGCCAGCAGTCCGTCCGGGACAGGGTTGTACGAGCAGTACTTC
cdr3_aa: CASSPSGTGLYEQYF
v_call: TRBV28
d_call: TRBD1
clone_size: NA
j_call: TRBJ2-7

cdr3_nt: TGTGCCAGCAGCTTGGCGCCCTCGAATCAGCCCCAGCATTTT
cdr3_aa: CASSLAPSNQPQHF
v_call: TRBV5-6
d_call: NA
clone_size: NA
j_call: TRBJ1-5

cdr3_nt: TGTGCCAGCAGTTACCGGCAGATCTCCAGCACTGAAGCTTTCTTT
cdr3_aa: CASSYRQISSTEAFF
v_call: TRBV6-2/TRBV6-3
d_call: NA
clone_size: NA
j_call: TRBJ1-1

cdr3_nt: TGCGCCAGCAGCCAAGAGCCCCCGGCAACAGTACCTACGAAGCAGTACTTC
cdr3_aa: CASSQEPPATVPTKQYF
v_call: TRBV4-1
d_call: NA
clone_size: few
j_call: TRBJ2-7

cdr3_nt: TGCAGCGTTCACCCGAAGACTAGCGGGTTAGACAATGAGCAGTTCTTC
cdr3_aa: CSVHPKTSGLDNEQFF
v_call: TRBV29-1
d_call: TRBD2
clone_size: NA
j_call: TRBJ2-1

cdr3_nt: TGTGCCAGCAGTGAAGGTATTAGCGGGAAGCTAGCCAAAAACATTCAGTACTTC
cdr3_aa: CASSEGISGKLAKNIQYF
v_call: TRBV2
d_call: TRBD2
clone_size: NA
j_call: TRBJ2-4

cdr3_nt: TGTGCCAGCAGTTACATGGACAGTAACTATGGCTACACCTTC
cdr3_aa: CASSYMDSNYGYTF
v_call: TRBV6-5
d_call: NA
clone_size: NA
j_call: TRBJ1-2

cdr3_nt: TGTGCCAGCAGCTTAGATGGGGCCCAGAACTATGGCTACACCTTC
cdr3_aa: CASSLDGAQNYGYTF
v_call: TRBV11-3
d_call: NA
clone_size: NA
j_call: TRBJ1-2

cdr3_nt: TGTGCCAGTAGTATGGGCGGGAGCTTAATGAGGGAGCAGTACTTC
cdr3_aa: CASSMGGSLMREQYF
v_call: TRBV19
d_call: TRBD2
clone_size: NA
j_call: TRBJ2-7

cdr3_nt: TGTACTCCGGATTTCGGCACCGGGGAGCTGTTTTTT
cdr3_aa: CTPDFGTGELFF
v_call: TRBV7-9
d_call: NA
clone_size: NA
j_call: TRBJ2-2

cdr3_nt: TGTGCCAGCAGCGATATACCCCAACCGGGACAGGGGGCATCACCCCTCCACTTT
cdr3_aa: CASSDIPQPGQGASPLHF
v_call: TRBV9
d_call: TRBD1
clone_size: once
j_call: TRBJ1-6

cdr3_nt: TGTGCCAGCAGCCAAGGGGGGCCCTATGGCTACACCTTC
cdr3_aa: CASSQGGPYGYTF
v_call: TRBV3-1/TRBV3-2
d_call: NA
clone_size: NA
j_call: TRBJ1-2

cdr3_nt: TGTGCCAGCAGGCCCGGGCCCCGGGTTGTGAGGACTGAAGCTTTCTTT
cdr3_aa: CASRPGPRVVRTEAFF
v_call: TRBV28
d_call: NA
clone_size: few
j_call: TRBJ1-1

cdr3_nt: TGTGCCAGCAACCCCGACAGCATGAACACTGAAGCTTTCTTT
cdr3_aa: CASNPDSMNTEAFF
v_call: TRBV2
d_call: NA
clone_size: NA
j_call: TRBJ1-1

cdr3_nt: TGTGCCACCAGCAGACCCCCCGGGGGGTCCGGCTACACCTTC
cdr3_aa: CATSRPPGGSGYTF
v_call: TRBV15
d_call: NA
clone_size: once
j_call: TRBJ1-2

cdr3_nt: TGTGCCAGCACCACACTGGTGGCGGAGTACAATGAGCAGTTCTTC
cdr3_aa: CASTTLVAEYNEQFF
v_call: TRBV7-8
d_call: NA
clone_size: NA
j_call: TRBJ2-1

cdr3_nt: TGTGCCAGTAGTATAGATGGGCCAGGGGGCATTCCCTACAATGAGCAGTTCTTC
cdr3_aa: CASSIDGPGGIPYNEQFF
v_call: TRBV19
d_call: TRBD1
clone_size: NA
j_call: TRBJ2-1

cdr3_nt: TGCGCCAGCAGCTCCAACAGGCGGACTGAAGCTTTCTTT
cdr3_aa: CASSSNRRTEAFF
v_call: TRBV5-1
d_call: NA
clone_size: NA
j_call: TRBJ1-1

cdr3_nt: TGTGCCAGTAGTATCGATAGGAACACTGAAGCTTTCTTT
cdr3_aa: CASSIDRNTEAFF
v_call: TRBV19
d_call: NA
clone_size: NA
j_call: TRBJ1-1

cdr3_nt: TGTGCCAGCAGCCCAGGCGCCATCTACAATGAGCAGTTCTTC
cdr3_aa: CASSPGAIYNEQFF
v_call: TRBV3-1/TRBV3-2
d_call: NA
clone_size: NA
j_call: TRBJ2-1

cdr3_nt: TGTGCCAGCAGCCTCATAGACGGGGTTGCCATCTATGGCTACACCTTC
cdr3_aa: CASSLIDGVAIYGYTF
v_call: TRBV13
d_call: NA
clone_size: NA
j_call: TRBJ1-2

cdr3_nt: TGCGCCAGCAGCCCGTCCACCAGGGGAAATTCACCCCTCCACTTT
cdr3_aa: CASSPSTRGNSPLHF
v_call: TRBV5-1
d_call: NA
clone_size: NA
j_call: TRBJ1-6

cdr3_nt: TGTGCCAGCAGCTTAAGTGGACTAGCCCCCGATACGCAGTATTTT
cdr3_aa: CASSLSGLAPDTQYF
v_call: TRBV7-3
d_call: TRBD2
clone_size: NA
j_call: TRBJ2-3

cdr3_nt: TGTGCCAGCAGTGAAAATACCGGTGGCTACACCTTC
cdr3_aa: CASSENTGGYTF
v_call: TRBV28
d_call: NA
clone_size: NA
j_call: TRBJ1-2

cdr3_nt: TGTGCCAGCAGTTTACAGCTGCTGGCTAGCGGGACCAGAGAGCAGTACTTC
cdr3_aa: CASSLQLLASGTREQYF
v_call: TRBV28
d_call: TRBD2
clone_size: NA
j_call: TRBJ2-7

cdr3_nt: TGTGCCAGCAGCCGCAAACTCCAAGAGACCCAGTACTTC
cdr3_aa: CASSRKLQETQYF
v_call: TRBV3-1/TRBV3-2
d_call: NA
clone_size: once
j_call: TRBJ2-5